These 21 T cell receptor beta chains came from one sample sequenced in a study of T cell changes during pregnancy in multiple sclerosis (dated by TCRdb to the late 2010s). Library preparation employed the immunoSEQ multiplex PCR assay. Here the immuneACCESS table is served through TCRdb, limited to in-frame sequences with V and J called. Missing clones are a known gap in these copies; in checked studies unresolved V genes cover under half, and the rest lacks a known reason. This sample is represented by some 69,000 clones; approximately 92% of them were singletons. The top ten clonotypes cover approximately 2.1% of the sample. The sequencing used peripheral blood, collected in the second trimester of pregnancy. The receptors here all came from a female donor in good health, enrolled as a control in a pregnancy study.

In its sample, this clone was seen once. The chain couples TRBV28 to TRBJ2-3; 10 nucleotides line up with TRBD2. This CDR3 is built from 14 residues. CDR1 and CDR2 from the germline V gene are MDHEN and SYDVKM. Trimming took 6 bases from V and 4 from J; bases not matched to a gene: 4. CDR3 sequence (DNA): TGTGCCAGCAGAGAGCGGGGGGGTGCAGATACGCAGTATTTT. It encodes CASRERGGADTQYF.

The CDR3, as DNA: TGCGCCAGCAGCCTACAGGGGGCTAATGGCTACACCTTC. Translated, it gives CASSLQGANGYTF. The J gene is TRBJ1-2, the V gene TRBV5-1; 9 bases align to TRBD1. Germline CDR1 SGHRS, CDR2 YFSETQ. The J segment lost 6 bases and the V segment lost 4 bases, leaving 4 bases of the junction unmatched. The CDR3 loop spans 13 amino acids.

The chain has TRBV27 and TRBJ2-7; no reliable D call. The V end lost 2 bases, the J end lost 0 bases, and 11 bases lay between the germline ends. This CDR3 has 15 residues. Germline CDR1 reads MNHEY; CDR2 reads SMNVEV (reference sequence). CDR3 loop: CASSLRQPSSYEQYF. DNA for the CDR3: TGTGCCAGCAGTTTAAGACAACCGAGCTCCTACGAGCAGTACTTC.

This rearrangement joins TRBV7-2 to TRBJ1-1; D not resolved. CDR3 length: 15 residues. Germline CDR1 and CDR2: SGHTA and FQGNSA. V shed 2 bases and J shed 2 bases, with 12 bases lying between them. The CDR3 loop is CASSLNGRRNTEAFF. In nucleotides, the CDR3 is TGTGCCAGCAGCTTAAATGGGAGACGTAACACTGAAGCTTTCTTT.

The CDR3 DNA is TGTGCCAGCAGTTATAGACAGCCGAACACTGAAGCTTTCTTT. Protein product: CASSYRQPNTEAFF. The J gene is TRBJ1-1, the V gene TRBV6-5; D might be TRBD1 (5 bases). The CDR3 has 14 amino acids. Germline CDR1 and CDR2: MNHEY and SVGAGI. V was trimmed by 3 bases and J by 1 base, leaving 9 bases between them.

As for this clone: Within the sample, other DNA sequences also encode this same CDR3. This chain uses TRBV10-3 with TRBJ1-1, with 8 bases fitting TRBD1. The CDR3 has 13 residues. V was pared by 6 bases and J by 4 bases, with 4 bases of the junction left unmatched. Germline loops: CDR1 ENHRY, CDR2 SYGVKD. The CDR3 DNA sequence: TGTGCCATCAGCCGAGACAGGGGCACTGAAGCTTTCTTT. This sequence encodes CAISRDRGTEAFF.

This sequence joins TRBV5-1 and TRBJ2-6; weak D call: TRBD2 (5 bases). V lost 3 bases and J 2 bases, leaving 12 bases between the germline ends. The germline gives CDR1 SGHRS, CDR2 YFSETQ. The CDR3 length is 16 residues. This CDR3 reads CASSSAAGTGANVLTF. The CDR3 DNA reads TGCGCCAGCAGCTCCGCCGCGGGTACTGGGGCCAACGTCCTGACTTTC.

V gene TRBV27 combines with J gene TRBJ1-2; possible D gene TRBD1, 6 bases. With 5 bases removed from V and 4 bases from J, the gap between germline ends came to 11 bases. The CDR3 extends over 13 amino acids. Germline V gene lookup returns CDR1 MNHEY and CDR2 SMNVEV (reference sequence). The CDR3 here is CASSNRVAYGYTF. CDR3 nucleotides: TGTGCCAGCAGTAACAGGGTTGCCTATGGCTACACCTTC.

This chain connects TRBV7-2 to TRBJ2-1; 9 bases are a match to TRBD1. Trimming took 4 bases from V and 10 from J; bases not matched to a gene: 14. CDR3 length: 16 residues. Germline V gene lookup returns CDR1 SGHTA and CDR2 FQGNSA. The CDR3 coding sequence is TGTGCCAGCAGCTCCTATAGCCCGGGACAGGGTTACGAGCAGTTCTTC. Translated: CASSSYSPGQGYEQFF.

The V gene is TRBV9, the J gene TRBJ2-6; D is unresolved. Deletions cut 0 bases from V and 1 base from J, with 11 bases between. The CDR3 runs 17 residues. Germline V gives CDR1 SGDLS, CDR2 YYNGEE. The CDR3 loop reads CASSVDTAFSGANVLTF. For the CDR3, the DNA is TGTGCCAGCAGCGTAGATACAGCATTTTCTGGGGCCAACGTCCTGACTTTC.

This clone has just a few counts. This chain connects TRBV7-9 to TRBJ2-2; TRBD1 matches at 9 bases. The CDR3 has 16 residues. The germline V gene has CDR1 SEHNR and CDR2 FQNEAQ (reference sequence). The V segment lost 5 bases and the J segment 7 bases; nucleotides outside the gene matches: 11. CDR3 sequence (DNA): TGTGCCAGCAGCCACCCCGGGACAGGGTTTGGCGGGGAGCTGTTTTTT. Amino acid sequence: CASSHPGTGFGGELFF. The whole variable domain, remainder taken from reference TRBV7-9 and TRBJ2-2, is DTGVSQNPRHKITKRGQNVTFRCDPISEHNRLYWYRQTLGQGPEFLTYFQNEAQLEKSRLLSDRFSAERPKGSFSTLEIQRTEQGDSAMYLCASSHPGTGFGGELFFGEGSRLTVL.

CDR3 nucleotides: TGTGCCAGCAGCTTACCCCACAGGGTTGTGGACTACGAGCAGTACTTC. This gives the protein CASSLPHRVVDYEQYF. The chain carries TRBV7-8 and TRBJ2-7; D possibly corresponds to TRBD1 (6 bases). The germline V gene has CDR1 SGHVS and CDR2 FQNEAQ. Trimming left V 2 bases short and J 3 bases short, with 17 bases between. The CDR3 is 16 residues long.

CDR3 in amino acids: CASSQELVVKETQYF. For the CDR3, the DNA is TGTGCCAGCAGCCAGGAACTAGTGGTTAAAGAGACCCAGTACTTC. This chain connects TRBV4-2 to TRBJ2-5; the D gene is possibly TRBD2 (5 bases). Trimming stripped 3 bases from V and 3 bases from J, with 14 bases between. The germline CDR1 and CDR2 sequences are LGHNA and YNFKEQ. This CDR3 spans 15 amino acids.

This chain joins TRBV7-6 and TRBJ2-2; D gene ambiguous. The ends were cut back, 5 bases at V and 0 bases at J, with 10 bases in the middle. CDR3 length: 15 amino acids. The germline V gene has CDR1 SGHVS and CDR2 FNYEAQ. The CDR3 DNA reads as TGTGCCAGCAGCCCTCCGGTAGCGAACACCGGGGAGCTGTTTTTT. Protein: CASSPPVANTGELFF.

The chain links TRBV19 to TRBJ2-3; D is possibly TRBD2 (6 bases). Between the trimmed V and J ends, which lost 4 bases and 4 bases, there was a span of 18 bases. CDR1 and CDR2 (germline): LNHDA, SQIVND (reference sequence). The CDR3 extends over 16 amino acids. The CDR3 here is CASSTPGPRLADTQYF. The CDR3 DNA follows: TGTGCCAGTAGTACACCGGGACCGAGACTAGCAGATACGCAGTATTTT. Full variable domain (missing parts from reference TRBV19 and TRBJ2-3): DGGITQSPKYLFRKEGQNVTLSCEQNLNHDAMYWYRQDPGQGLRLIYYSQIVNDFQKGDIAEGYSVSREKKESFPLTVTSAQKNPTAFYLCASSTPGPRLADTQYFGPGTRLTVL.

The V and J genes are TRBV19 and TRBJ1-2; 7 bases line up with TRBD1. Germline CDR1 LNHDA, CDR2 SQIVND (reference sequence). CDR3 length: 16 amino acids. V lost 5 bases, J lost 8 bases, and 17 bases stayed unmatched. The CDR3 DNA is TGTGCCAGTAGTTCCCCCCGGGACAGCCAGAGTAGGGGCTACACCTTC. As protein: CASSSPRDSQSRGYTF.

This clone was picked up a small number of times. The V gene is TRBV28, the J gene TRBJ1-1; 8 bases are a match to TRBD1. The CDR3 sequence is 16 residues long. From germline, CDR1 is MDHEN and CDR2 SYDVKM. The V segment lost 8 bases and the J segment 4 bases; nucleotides outside the gene matches: 15. CDR3 amino acids: CASRSDDSGGFTEAFF. In nucleotides, the CDR3 is TGTGCCAGCCGTAGTGATGATTCAGGGGGCTTCACTGAAGCTTTCTTT.

This sequence joins TRBV6-5 and TRBJ1-1; 11 bases agree with TRBD1. The CDR3 is made up of 15 amino acids. CDR1 and CDR2 (germline): MNHEY, SVGAGI. V shed 6 bases and J 0 bases; nucleotides not matched to a gene: 3. CDR3 bases: TGTGCCAGCAGGGAGGACAGGGGGCTGAACACTGAAGCTTTCTTT. Its protein is CASREDRGLNTEAFF.

This chain uses TRBV4-2 with TRBJ2-1; 14 bases fit TRBD2. The CDR3 loop spans 17 amino acids. V lost 6 bases, J lost 1 base, and 5 bases stayed unmatched. CDR1 and CDR2 from the germline V gene are LGHNA and YNFKEQ. The CDR3 spells CASSRTSGGTSYNEQFF. The CDR3 coding sequence is TGTGCCAGCAGTCGGACTAGCGGGGGGACATCCTACAATGAGCAGTTCTTC.

The chain recombines TRBV5-1 with TRBJ1-2; 7 nucleotides agree with TRBD1. Germline CDR1 and CDR2: SGHRS and YFSETQ. V dropped 3 bases and J dropped 8; count of bases not matched to a gene: 7. The CDR3 is made up of 13 amino acids. The CDR3 is CASSYGTDEGYTF. In DNA form, the CDR3 reads TGCGCCAGCAGCTACGGGACAGACGAGGGCTACACCTTC.

The chain couples TRBV9 to TRBJ1-1, with 8 bases matching TRBD1. The V and J ends lost 2 bases and 3 bases, in that order; junction bases with no gene match: 0. In germline, CDR1 is SGDLS, CDR2 YYNGEE. The CDR3 totals 13 residues. CDR3 sequence reads: CASSVDRDTEAFF. CDR3 nucleotide sequence: TGTGCCAGCAGCGTGGACAGGGACACTGAAGCTTTCTTT.